This TCR beta chain was documented in a study of PD-1 blockade in classical Hodgkin lymphoma. Every one of the patients relapsed after autologous stem cell transplantation (brentuximab vedotin exposure was variable). Only in-frame clones appear in the TCRdb table, and some are missing; sequencing was by immunoSEQ multiplex PCR. The sample carries 43,000 or so clones, about 88% recorded once. Looked up from germline, CDR1 is LNHDA and CDR2 is SQIVND (reference sequence). The CDR3 runs to 14 residues. V lost 4 bases, J lost 2 bases, and 5 bases stayed unmatched. This TCR came from a human donor with classical Hodgkin lymphoma. The genes are TRBV19 and TRBJ2-7, with TRBD2 identical over 7 bases. The sequencing here drew on peripheral blood mononuclear cells (PBMCs), taken at baseline. CDR3 residues: CASSTTAGTYEQYF. In nucleotides, the CDR3 is TGTGCCAGTAGTACGACAGCGGGAACCTACGAGCAGTACTTC.